This T cell receptor beta chain was sequenced in a study of blood T cells in healthy people across ages. Broader study findings: There was a strong correlation between TCR beta diversity and naive T cell percentage. The recorded TCR beta diversity per million T cells decreased in a roughly linear manner with age.

It was with a sample-barcoded 5' primer and a J-beta primer mix that a second PCR of roughly 7 to 11 cycles was run. Using its own MiXCR run on the 5' RACE reads, TCRdb lists one record per CDR3 protein. The data show approximately 730,000 distinct CDR3 sequences, roughly 44% seen once. Points on this clonotype: The antigen remains undetermined.

Extracted total RNA amounted to at least 6 micrograms for each sample. The sequence was collected from an older woman in good health. Sequencing was carried out using blood.

The CDR3 nucleotides read TGTGCCAGCAGCCTAGGACAGGGAAGTCCCTACGAGCAGTACTTC. Translating gives CASSLGQGSPYEQYF. The chain combines TRBV7-9 with TRBJ2-7; 8 bases are shared with TRBD1. Germline CDR1 and CDR2: SEHNR and FQNEAQ (reference sequence). V was pared by 5 bases and J by 2 bases, with 8 bases of the junction left unmatched. The CDR3 spans 15 residues.